This entry lists 17 T cell receptor beta chains sequenced from one sample in a study of blood T cell repertoires in COVID-19. Sequenced by immunoSEQ multiplex PCR; TCRdb stores in-frame clones only, minus some. There are 150,000 to 200,000 clones in the sample; approximately 90% occur only once, and over 0.85% lies in the top ten. Specimen: peripheral blood. These receptor sequences come from a man between 18 and 29 years old with acute or convalescent COVID-19.

This clone showed up many times. The rearrangement uses TRBV18 and TRBJ2-7, with D perhaps TRBD2 (6 bases). V lost 5 bases and J 7 bases, leaving 15 bases between the germline ends. CDR1 and CDR2 (germline): KGHSH, LQKENI. The CDR3 loop spans 13 amino acids. The CDR3 nucleotides read TGTGCCAGCTCAGGAGGAGGGCAGAGAGAGCAGTACGTC. Translation: CASSGGGQREQYV.

The chain links TRBV6-5 to TRBJ1-6; D unclear. Germline CDR1 reads MNHEY; CDR2 reads SVGAGI. This CDR3 comprises 15 residues. V lost 0 bases to trimming and J lost 10 bases, with 13 bases between them. CDR3 sequence reads: CASSYSNSADSPLHF. The CDR3 DNA follows: TGTGCCAGCAGTTACTCGAACTCAGCGGACTCACCCCTCCACTTT.

This chain uses TRBV30 with TRBJ1-3; D gene ambiguous. CDR1 and CDR2 from the germline V gene are GTSNPN and SVGIG (reference sequence). The ends were cut back, 3 bases at V and 2 bases at J, with 11 bases in the middle. This CDR3 region has 14 residues. The CDR3 nucleotides are TGTGCCTGGAGCCCGGGAGGGACTGGAAACACCATATATTTT. Translation gives CAWSPGGTGNTIYF.

The CDR3 DNA follows: TGTGCCTCGAGGGGGGGTAGCAATCAGCCCCAGCATTTT. Translating it yields CASRGGSNQPQHF. This chain connects TRBV30 to TRBJ1-5; D is possibly TRBD1 (6 bases). The CDR3 contains 13 residues. From germline, CDR1 is GTSNPN and CDR2 SVGIG (reference sequence). Trimming took off 7 bases at V and 0 bases at J, with 10 bases between the two ends.

As regards this clone: This sample includes further DNA sequences coding for the same CDR3. The rearrangement uses TRBV3-1 (or the pseudogene TRBV3-2) and TRBJ1-1, with a tentative D call TRBD1 (5 bases). V lost 1 base and J 4 bases, leaving 10 bases between the germline ends. This CDR3 comprises 14 residues. Germline assignment: CDR1 LGHDT and CDR2 YNNKEL (reference sequence). The CDR3 DNA reads TGTGCCAGCAGCCAAGGGTCGGGGGGCACTGAAGCTTTCTTT. Translated: CASSQGSGGTEAFF.

This clone is a singleton in its sample. The chain employs TRBV19 and TRBJ1-1; D uncertain. CDR3 length: 12 residues. CDR1 is LNHDA, CDR2 SQIVND, per germline (reference sequence). Trimming removed 8 bases from V and 3 bases from J, with 10 bases in between. CDR3 amino acids: CASDGAYTEAFF. DNA of the CDR3: TGTGCCAGTGACGGAGCCTACACTGAAGCTTTCTTT.

V and J are TRBV30 and TRBJ2-1; 9 bases fit TRBD1. V shed 0 bases and J 3 bases; nucleotides not matched to a gene: 6. Germline values: CDR1 GTSNPN, CDR2 SVGIG (reference sequence). The CDR3 is 16 residues long. DNA of the CDR3: TGTGCCTGGAGTGTACGCGACAGGGGGGTCTACAATGAGCAGTTCTTC. Translated: CAWSVRDRGVYNEQFF.

The chain uses TRBV27 and TRBJ2-2, with D possibly TRBD1 on 5 matching bases. Germline V CDR1 and CDR2: MNHEY, SMNVEV (reference sequence). With 6 bases removed from V and 6 bases from J, the gap between germline ends came to 20 bases. The CDR3 runs 16 residues. CDR3 nucleotide sequence: TGTGCCAGCAGCCTACGGATACAGGTAGGGGCCGGGGAGCTGTTTTTT. As protein: CASSLRIQVGAGELFF.

The genes are TRBV6-5 and TRBJ2-2; D possibly corresponds to TRBD2 (5 bases). There are 14 residues in the CDR3. CDR1 MNHEY and CDR2 SVGAGI come from the germline V gene. The V end was cut by 6 bases, the J end by 4 bases, with 12 bases between. Written as DNA, the CDR3 is TGTGCCAGCAGGAGGGAAATACTCACCGGGGAGCTGTTTTTT. This codes for CASRREILTGELFF.

This clone was seen more than once but under ten times. The chain couples TRBV5-5 to TRBJ1-2; tentative D call: TRBD1 (6 bases). With 0 bases removed from V and 4 bases from J, the gap between germline ends came to 19 bases. The CDR3 extends over 17 amino acids. In germline, CDR1 is SGHKS, CDR2 YYEKEE (reference sequence). CDR3 protein: CASSLAWSGEGGYGYTF. The CDR3 DNA follows: TGTGCCAGCAGCTTGGCTTGGTCAGGGGAAGGGGGCTATGGCTACACCTTC.

The V and J genes are TRBV25-1 and TRBJ1-5; D gene uncertain. The V gene lost 3 bases and the J gene lost 6 bases, with 21 bases spanning the gap. Germline V lookup: CDR1 MGHDK, CDR2 SYGVNS. This CDR3 has 17 residues. The CDR3 region has the DNA TGTGCCAGCAGTGACCCAGAGGGTGAGGGAATAGGTCAGCCCCAGCATTTT. Its protein is CASSDPEGEGIGQPQHF.

The genes are TRBV11-2 and TRBJ1-1; no clear D. The CDR3 length is 14 residues. Germline CDR1 SGHAT, CDR2 FQNNGV. V was clipped by 4 bases and J by 4 bases, with 13 bases between them. CDR3 in amino acids: CASSSSLDSTEAFF. The CDR3 DNA sequence: TGTGCCAGCAGCTCTTCCTTAGATAGCACTGAAGCTTTCTTT.

This sequence joins TRBV2 and TRBJ1-4, with no clear D. The ends were cut back, 4 bases at V and 0 bases at J, with 9 bases in the middle. CDR3 size: 15 residues. The germline V gene has CDR1 SNHLY and CDR2 FYNNEI. CDR3 nucleotide sequence: TGTGCCAGCAGTGGGACTACAACAACTAATGAAAAACTGTTTTTT. Protein: CASSGTTTTNEKLFF.

This clone was picked up one time. CDR3 amino acids: CASREGATEAFF. CDR3 bases: TGCGCCAGCAGAGAAGGGGCCACTGAAGCTTTCTTT. The chain joins TRBV5-1 to TRBJ1-1, with a weak D call TRBD1 (5 bases). Per germline, CDR1 SGHRS and CDR2 YFSETQ. The CDR3 consists of 12 residues. Trimming shortened V by 5 bases and J by 4 bases, and 9 bases separated the two germline ends. The full variable domain, rest sourced from reference TRBV5-1 and TRBJ1-1, is KAGVTQTPRYLIKTRGQQVTLSCSPISGHRSVSWYQQTPGQGLQFLFEYFSETQRNKGNFPGRFSGRQFSNSRSEMNVSTLELGDSALYLCASREGATEAFFGQGTRLTVV.

V and J are TRBV11-2 and TRBJ2-7; D gene ambiguous. The CDR3 covers 13 residues. V was trimmed by 8 bases and J by 4 bases, leaving 15 bases between them. Germline lookup yields CDR1 SGHAT and CDR2 FQNNGV. The CDR3 DNA reads TGTGCCAGCGGATTAGGGCTCTCTTACGAGCAGTACTTC. Its translation is CASGLGLSYEQYF.

The genes are TRBV19 and TRBJ1-3, with no clear D. Germline V lookup: CDR1 LNHDA, CDR2 SQIVND (reference sequence). V lost 7 bases and J 0 bases, leaving 13 bases between the germline ends. The CDR3 contains 15 residues. The CDR3 sequence: CASTLDRLSGNTIYF. The DNA for the CDR3 is TGTGCCAGTACCCTAGACCGCCTCTCTGGAAACACCATATATTTT.

The gene calls are TRBV2 and TRBJ1-4; the D gene is possibly TRBD1 (5 bases). CDR3 length: 14 amino acids. Germline V gives CDR1 SNHLY, CDR2 FYNNEI. V lost 7 bases and J 10 bases, leaving 19 bases between the germline ends. For the CDR3, the DNA is TGTGCCAGCACAACCAGGGTATACCTTGGAAAACTGTTTTTT. Translating it yields CASTTRVYLGKLFF.